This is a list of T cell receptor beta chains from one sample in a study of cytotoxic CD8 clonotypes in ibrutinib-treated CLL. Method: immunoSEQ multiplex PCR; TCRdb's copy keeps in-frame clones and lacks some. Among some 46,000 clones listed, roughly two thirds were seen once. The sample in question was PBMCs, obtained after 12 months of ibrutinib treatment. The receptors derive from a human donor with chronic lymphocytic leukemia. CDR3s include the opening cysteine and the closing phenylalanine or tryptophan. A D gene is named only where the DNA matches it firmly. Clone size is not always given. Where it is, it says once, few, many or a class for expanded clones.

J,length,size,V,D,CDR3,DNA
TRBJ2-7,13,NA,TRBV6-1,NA,CASSETATYEQYF,TGTGCCAGCAGTGAGACAGCTACCTACGAGCAGTACTTC
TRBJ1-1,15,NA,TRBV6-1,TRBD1,CASSELTGTAGRAFF,TGTGCCAGCAGTGAACTGACTGGGACAGCCGGTAGAGCTTTCTTT
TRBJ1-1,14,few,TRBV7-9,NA,CASSLGGVRTEAFF,TGTGCCAGCAGCTTAGGGGGGGTTCGGACTGAAGCTTTCTTT
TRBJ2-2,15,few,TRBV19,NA,CASAADGANTGELFF,TGTGCCAGTGCAGCGGACGGAGCGAACACCGGGGAGCTGTTTTTT
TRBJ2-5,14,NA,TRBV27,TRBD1,CASRLQGFGETQYF,TGTGCCAGCAGGCTACAGGGGTTCGGGGAGACCCAGTACTTC
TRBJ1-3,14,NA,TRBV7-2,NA,CASSLGGTGNTIYF,TGTGCCAGCAGCTTGGGAGGGACTGGAAACACCATATATTTT
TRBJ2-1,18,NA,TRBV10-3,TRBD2,CAISPGLAGESSYNEQFF,TGTGCCATCAGCCCGGGACTAGCGGGGGAGAGCTCCTACAATGAGCAGTTCTTC
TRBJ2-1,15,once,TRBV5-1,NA,CASSLAGSSYNEQFF,TGCGCCAGCAGCTTGGCAGGTAGCTCCTACAATGAGCAGTTCTTC
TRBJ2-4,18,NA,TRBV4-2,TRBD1,CASSQVGLTGGAKNIQYF,TGTGCCAGCAGCCAAGTAGGCTTGACAGGGGGAGCCAAAAACATTCAGTACTTC
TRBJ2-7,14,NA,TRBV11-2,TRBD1,CASSSGQGLTEQYF,TGTGCCAGCAGCTCGGGACAGGGGTTAACGGAGCAGTACTTC
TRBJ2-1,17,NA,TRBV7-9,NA,CASSPGSRGVNYNEQFF,TGTGCCAGCAGCCCCGGCTCTAGGGGGGTAAACTACAATGAGCAGTTCTTC
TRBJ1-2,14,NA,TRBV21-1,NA,CASSSKPAVYGYTF,TGTGCCAGCAGCTCTAAGCCGGCCGTCTATGGCTACACCTTC
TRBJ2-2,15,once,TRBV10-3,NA,CATNPPGQNTGELFF,TGTGCCACCAACCCCCCGGGACAGAACACCGGGGAGCTGTTTTTT
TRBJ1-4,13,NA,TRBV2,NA,CASSEGLNEKLFF,TGTGCCAGCAGTGAAGGGTTGAATGAAAAACTGTTTTTT
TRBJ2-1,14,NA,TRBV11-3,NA,CASSRSDSYNEQFF,TGTGCCAGCAGCCGATCGGATTCCTACAATGAGCAGTTCTTC
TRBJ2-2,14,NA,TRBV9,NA,CASSEYGNTGELFF,TGTGCCAGCAGCGAGTACGGAAACACCGGGGAGCTGTTTTTT
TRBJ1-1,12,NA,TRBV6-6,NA,CASSRTDTEAFF,TGTGCCAGCAGTCGGACAGACACTGAAGCTTTCTTT
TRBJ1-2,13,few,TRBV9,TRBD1,CASTMGQYYGYTF,TGTGCCAGCACTATGGGACAGTACTATGGCTACACCTTC
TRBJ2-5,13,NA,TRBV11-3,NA,CASSFRGQETQYF,TGTGCCAGCAGCTTCCGGGGGCAAGAGACCCAGTACTTC
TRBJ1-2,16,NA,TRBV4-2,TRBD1,CASTTSTAQGAGGYTF,TGTGCCAGCACCACATCCACGGCACAGGGGGCCGGTGGCTACACCTTC
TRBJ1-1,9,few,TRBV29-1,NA,CSVGQRAFF,TGCAGCGTTGGTCAAAGAGCTTTCTTT
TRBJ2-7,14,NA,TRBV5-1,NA,CASSLRRGLYEQYF,TGCGCCAGCAGCTTAAGGAGGGGTCTCTACGAGCAGTACTTC
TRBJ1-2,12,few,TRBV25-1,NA,CASSTNGLIRTF,TGTGCCAGCAGTACTAATGGGCTGATTCGTACCTTC
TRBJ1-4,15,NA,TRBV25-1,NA,CASSEYSGEREKLFF,TGTGCCAGCAGTGAATATAGTGGGGAGAGGGAAAAACTGTTTTTT